This T cell receptor beta chain was recovered during a study of T cell repertoires in cytomegalovirus infection. Study-level information: It was the public TCR beta signatures that indicated both CMV infection and matching HLA type.

Germline-derived CDR1 and CDR2 are MNHNY and SVGAGI (reference sequence). V was pared by 7 bases and J by 7 bases, with 8 bases of the junction left unmatched. This CDR3 is 14 amino acids long. TCRdb used MiXCR to reprocess the reads, holding one entry per CDR3 protein. The sample contains approximately 30,000 distinct CDR3 sequences, around a fifth of which appear only once. Study-level points and caveats: Ex vivo, HLA-C-restricted CMV-specific TCR beta clonotypes prevailed over the rest of the response.

In the case of this clonotype: Its target is not known.

The source was CD8+ T cells from cultured PBMCs, collected from culture after CMV antigen stimulation. This sequence joins TRBV6-6 and TRBJ1-2, with 11 bases identical to TRBD1. This TCR came from a human donor in good health (CMV status not recorded). Some clones in this sample may be carry-over from other donors' samples. The CDR3 region is CASTLGQGVVGYTF. CDR3 DNA: TGTGCCAGCACCCTGGGACAGGGGGTGGTTGGCTACACCTTC.